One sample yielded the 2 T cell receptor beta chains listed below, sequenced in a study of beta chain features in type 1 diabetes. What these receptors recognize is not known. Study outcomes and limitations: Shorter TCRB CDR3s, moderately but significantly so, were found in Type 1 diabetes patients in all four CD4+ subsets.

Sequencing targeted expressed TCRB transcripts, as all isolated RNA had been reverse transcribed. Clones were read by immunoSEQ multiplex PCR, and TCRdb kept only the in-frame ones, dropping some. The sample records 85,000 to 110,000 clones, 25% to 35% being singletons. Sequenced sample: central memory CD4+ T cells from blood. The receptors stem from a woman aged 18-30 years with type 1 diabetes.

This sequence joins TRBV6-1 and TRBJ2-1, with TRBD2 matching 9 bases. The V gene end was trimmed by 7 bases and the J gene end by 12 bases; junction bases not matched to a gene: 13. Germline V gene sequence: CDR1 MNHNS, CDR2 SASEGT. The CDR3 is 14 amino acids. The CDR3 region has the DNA TGTGCCAGCACCCAGGGGCTAGCGGGATTATGGCAGTTCTTC. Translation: CASTQGLAGLWQFF.

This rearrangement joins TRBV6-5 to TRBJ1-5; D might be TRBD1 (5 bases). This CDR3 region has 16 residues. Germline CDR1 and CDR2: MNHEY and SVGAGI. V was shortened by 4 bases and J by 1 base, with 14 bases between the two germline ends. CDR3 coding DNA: TGTGCCAGCAGTTCCCTCGGGGGAGGGAGCAATCAGCCCCAGCATTTT. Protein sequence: CASSSLGGGSNQPQHF.